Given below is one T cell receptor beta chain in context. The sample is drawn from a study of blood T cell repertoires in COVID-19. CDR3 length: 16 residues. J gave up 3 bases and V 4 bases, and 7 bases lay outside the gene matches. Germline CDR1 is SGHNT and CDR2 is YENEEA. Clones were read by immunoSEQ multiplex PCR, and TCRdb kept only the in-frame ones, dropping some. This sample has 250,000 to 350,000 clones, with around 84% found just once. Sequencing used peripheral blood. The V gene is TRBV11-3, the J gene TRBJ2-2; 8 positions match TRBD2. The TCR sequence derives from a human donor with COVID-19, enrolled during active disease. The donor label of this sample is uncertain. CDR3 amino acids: CASSSPLAGHTGELFF. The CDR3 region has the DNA TGTGCCAGCAGCTCTCCCTTAGCGGGGCACACCGGGGAGCTGTTTTTT. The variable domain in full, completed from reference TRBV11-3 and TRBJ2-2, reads EAGVVQSPRYKIIEKKQPVAFWCNPISGHNTLYWYLQNLGQGPELLIRYENEEAVDDSQLPKDRFSAERLKGVDSTLKIQPAELGDSAVYLCASSSPLAGHTGELFFGEGSRLTVL.